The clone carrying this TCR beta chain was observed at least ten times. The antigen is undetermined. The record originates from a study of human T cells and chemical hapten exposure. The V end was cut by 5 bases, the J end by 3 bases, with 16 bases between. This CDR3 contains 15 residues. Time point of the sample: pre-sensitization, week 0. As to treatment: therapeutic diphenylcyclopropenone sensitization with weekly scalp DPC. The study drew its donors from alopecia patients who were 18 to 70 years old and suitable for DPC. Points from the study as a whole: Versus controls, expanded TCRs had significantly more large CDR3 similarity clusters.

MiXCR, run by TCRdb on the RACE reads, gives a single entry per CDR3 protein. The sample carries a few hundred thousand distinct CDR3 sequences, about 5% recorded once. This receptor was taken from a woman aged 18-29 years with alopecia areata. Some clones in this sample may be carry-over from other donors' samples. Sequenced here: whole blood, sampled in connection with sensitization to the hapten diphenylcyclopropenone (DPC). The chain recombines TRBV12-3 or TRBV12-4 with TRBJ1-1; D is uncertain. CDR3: CASSAGNSLDTEAFF. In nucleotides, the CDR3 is TGTGCCAGCAGTGCTGGGAATTCTTTGGACACTGAAGCTTTCTTT.